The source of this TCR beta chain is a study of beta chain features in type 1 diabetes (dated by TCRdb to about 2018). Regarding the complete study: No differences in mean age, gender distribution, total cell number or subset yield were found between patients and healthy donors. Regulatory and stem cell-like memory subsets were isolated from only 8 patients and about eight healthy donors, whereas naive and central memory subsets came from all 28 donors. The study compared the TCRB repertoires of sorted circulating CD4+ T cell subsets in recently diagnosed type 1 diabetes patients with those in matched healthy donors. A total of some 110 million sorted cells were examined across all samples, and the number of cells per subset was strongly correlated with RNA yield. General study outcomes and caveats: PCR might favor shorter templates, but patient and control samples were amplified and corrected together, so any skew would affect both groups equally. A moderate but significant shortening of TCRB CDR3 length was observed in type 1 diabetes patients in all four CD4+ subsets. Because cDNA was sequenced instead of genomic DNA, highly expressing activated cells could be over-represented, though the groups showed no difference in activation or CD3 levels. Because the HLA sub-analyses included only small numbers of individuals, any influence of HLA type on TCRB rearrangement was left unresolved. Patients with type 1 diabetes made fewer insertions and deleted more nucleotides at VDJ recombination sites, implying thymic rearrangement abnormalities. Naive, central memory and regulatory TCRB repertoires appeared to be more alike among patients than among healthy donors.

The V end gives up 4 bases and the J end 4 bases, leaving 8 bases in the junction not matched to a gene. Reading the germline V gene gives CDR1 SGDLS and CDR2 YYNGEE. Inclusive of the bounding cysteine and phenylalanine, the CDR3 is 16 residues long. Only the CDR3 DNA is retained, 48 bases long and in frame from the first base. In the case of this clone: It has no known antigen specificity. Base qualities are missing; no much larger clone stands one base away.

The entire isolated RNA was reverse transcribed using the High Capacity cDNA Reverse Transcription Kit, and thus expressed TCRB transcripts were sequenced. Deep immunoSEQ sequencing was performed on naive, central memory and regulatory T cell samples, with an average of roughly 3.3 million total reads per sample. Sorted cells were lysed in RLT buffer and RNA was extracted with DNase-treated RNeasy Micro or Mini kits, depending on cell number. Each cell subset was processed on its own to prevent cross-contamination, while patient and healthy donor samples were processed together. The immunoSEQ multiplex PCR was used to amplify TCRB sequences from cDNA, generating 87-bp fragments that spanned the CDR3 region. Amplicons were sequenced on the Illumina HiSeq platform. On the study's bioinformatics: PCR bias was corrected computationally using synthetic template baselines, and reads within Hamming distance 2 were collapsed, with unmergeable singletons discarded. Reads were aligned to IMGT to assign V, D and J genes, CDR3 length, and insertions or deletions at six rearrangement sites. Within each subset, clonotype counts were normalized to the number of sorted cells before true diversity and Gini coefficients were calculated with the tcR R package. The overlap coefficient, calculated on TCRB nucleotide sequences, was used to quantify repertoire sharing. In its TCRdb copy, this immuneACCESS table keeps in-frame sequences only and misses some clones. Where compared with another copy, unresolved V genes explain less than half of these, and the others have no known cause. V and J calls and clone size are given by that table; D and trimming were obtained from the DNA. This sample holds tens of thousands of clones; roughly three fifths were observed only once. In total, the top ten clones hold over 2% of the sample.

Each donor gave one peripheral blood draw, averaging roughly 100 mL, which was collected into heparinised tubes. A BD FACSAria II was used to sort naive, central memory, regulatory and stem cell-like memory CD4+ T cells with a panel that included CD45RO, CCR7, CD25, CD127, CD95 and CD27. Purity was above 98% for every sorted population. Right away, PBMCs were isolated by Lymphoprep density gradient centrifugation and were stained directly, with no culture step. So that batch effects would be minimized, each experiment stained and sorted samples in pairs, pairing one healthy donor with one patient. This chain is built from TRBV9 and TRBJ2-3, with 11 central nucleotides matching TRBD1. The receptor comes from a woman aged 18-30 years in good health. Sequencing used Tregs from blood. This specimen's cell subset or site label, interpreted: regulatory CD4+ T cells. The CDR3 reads CASSYDPGQGADTQYF. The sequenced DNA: TGTGCCAGCAGCTACGATCCGGGACAGGGGGCAGATACGCAGTATTTT.